The 10 T cell receptor beta chains below all came from one sample that was sequenced in a study of blood T cell repertoires in COVID-19. The assay was immunoSEQ multiplex PCR, and TCRdb's table has in-frame clones only and misses some. The repertoire has under 250,000 clones, about 83% of them found once; the top ten carry about 4.6%. Sequencing was performed on PBMCs or T cells enriched from blood (not recorded which). These receptors originate from a woman between 45 and 60 years old who had been exposed to COVID-19.

The V and J genes are TRBV12-3 or TRBV12-4 and TRBJ1-1; 7 nucleotides match TRBD1. The CDR3 contains 13 residues. J was trimmed by 4 bases and V by 8 bases; bases with no gene match: 7. The CDR3 reads CASARDSLTEAFF. The CDR3 nucleotides are TGTGCCAGCGCACGGGACAGTCTCACTGAAGCTTTCTTT.

This clone was recorded many times. The chain recombines TRBV5-5 with TRBJ2-3; a weak D match, TRBD2 (6 bases). Trimming cost V 0 bases and J 3 bases, with 14 bases left between them. Germline CDR1 is SGHKS and CDR2 is YYEKEE (reference sequence). This CDR3 comprises 16 residues. DNA of the CDR3: TGTGCCAGCAGCTTGGAGGCGGGGTTGAGAACAGATACGCAGTATTTT. Protein product: CASSLEAGLRTDTQYF.

This chain links TRBV7-9 with TRBJ2-7, with 7 bases matching TRBD2. Germline trimming cut 3 bases from V and 3 bases from J; bases unmatched to any gene: 5. CDR3 length equals 14 residues. Germline CDR1 reads SEHNR; CDR2 reads FQNEAQ (reference sequence). The DNA for the CDR3 is TGTGCCAGCAGCTTGAGCGGGGCTCTCTACGAGCAGTACTTC. It specifies CASSLSGALYEQYF. Supplemented by reference TRBV7-9 and TRBJ2-7, the full variable domain reads DTGVSQNPRHKITKRGQNVTFRCDPISEHNRLYWYRQTLGQGPEFLTYFQNEAQLEKSRLLSDRFSAERPKGSFSTLEIQRTEQGDSAMYLCASSLSGALYEQYFGPGTRLTVT.

The chain couples TRBV9 to TRBJ2-1, with 10 positions matching TRBD2. The CDR3 contains 17 residues. V shed 4 bases, J shed 6 bases, and the junction held 13 bases outside the gene matches. Germline CDR1 reads SGDLS; CDR2 reads YYNGEE. In DNA, the CDR3 is TGTGCCAGCAGCCCCCGTTTAGGTAGCGGGGGGCTCAATGAGCAGTTCTTC. Translated: CASSPRLGSGGLNEQFF.

The rearrangement joins TRBV7-6 to TRBJ2-7; 15 bases match TRBD2. In germline, CDR1 is SGHVS, CDR2 FNYEAQ. Trimming removed 1 base from V and 0 bases from J; junction bases left unmatched: 16. CDR3 length: 22 residues. The CDR3 is CASSLVPYLGLAGGAGSYEQYF. CDR3 nucleotides: TGTGCCAGCAGCTTAGTGCCCTACTTGGGACTAGCGGGGGGAGCCGGCTCCTACGAGCAGTACTTC.

V is TRBV28 and J is TRBJ2-7; 8 nucleotides match TRBD1. The V and J ends lost 2 bases and 0 bases, in that order; junction bases with no gene match: 6. The CDR3 totals 16 residues. Germline loops: CDR1 MDHEN, CDR2 SYDVKM. CDR3 loop: CASSLSRDRYSYEQYF. The CDR3 DNA follows: TGTGCCAGCAGTTTAAGTCGGGACAGGTACTCCTACGAGCAGTACTTC.

The gene calls are TRBV5-6 and TRBJ1-1; D unresolved. The CDR3 is 14 residues long. CDR1 is SGHDT, CDR2 YYEEEE, per germline. V lost 0 bases and J 5 bases, leaving 11 bases between the germline ends. The CDR3: CASSLAQAGTEAFF. CDR3 sequence (DNA): TGTGCCAGCAGCTTGGCCCAGGCCGGAACTGAAGCTTTCTTT. Full variable domain (outside the CDR3, taken from reference TRBV5-6 and TRBJ1-1): DAGVTQSPTHLIKTRGQQVTLRCSPKSGHDTVSWYQQALGQGPQFIFQYYEEEERQRGNFPDRFSGHQFPNYSSELNVNALLLGDSALYLCASSLAQAGTEAFFGQGTRLTVV.

J is TRBJ1-1 and V is TRBV19, with 8 bases lining up with TRBD1. CDR3 length: 15 amino acids. Looked up from germline, CDR1 is LNHDA and CDR2 is SQIVND (reference sequence). In DNA, the CDR3 is TGTGCTTCCAATGGACAGGGTAGATCGAACACTGAAGCTTTCTTT. Its protein product is CASNGQGRSNTEAFF.

CDR3 amino acids: CASSQRGRNYGYTF. The CDR3, as DNA: TGCGCCAGCAGCCAAAGGGGCAGAAACTATGGCTACACCTTC. This chain uses TRBV4-3 with TRBJ1-2; a possible D gene is TRBD1 (5 bases). Germline CDR1 LGHNA, CDR2 YSLEER. Trimming stripped 2 bases from V and 2 bases from J, with 9 bases between. This CDR3 has 14 residues.

The rearrangement links TRBV2 to TRBJ2-1, with D possibly TRBD1 on 6 matching bases. Trimming removed 6 bases at V and 7 bases at J, with 19 bases between. The CDR3 runs to 15 residues. Germline V gene data show CDR1 as SNHLY and CDR2 as FYNNEI. The CDR3, as DNA: TGTGCCAGCAGCCTCTTAGCTGGGGGCGGGAATGAGCAGTTCTTC. It codes for CASSLLAGGGNEQFF.